The 12 T cell receptor beta chains given below trace back to one sample, sequenced in a study of T cell responses to AZD1222 COVID-19 vaccine. Using immunoSEQ multiplex PCR, the repertoire was profiled, and TCRdb retains in-frame clones only, with some absent. The repertoire holds more than 50,000 clones, with 84% as singletons. The sequenced sample was peripheral blood, obtained on day 0 of AZD1222 vaccination. The receptors were sampled from an adult in good health.

CDR3 DNA: TGTGCCAGCAGCCATTCACCAGATTACAGGGATGGCTACACCTTC. As protein: CASSHSPDYRDGYTF. The V and J genes are TRBV3-1 (or the pseudogene TRBV3-2) and TRBJ1-2, with a possible D match to TRBD1 (6 bases). The germline CDR1 and CDR2 sequences are LGHDT and YNNKEL (reference sequence). The CDR3 is made up of 15 amino acids. The ends were cut back, 3 bases at V and 6 bases at J, with 17 bases in the middle.

The chain couples TRBV9 to TRBJ2-5; 9 positions match TRBD2. The CDR3 consists of 16 residues. The germline V gene has CDR1 SGDLS and CDR2 YYNGEE. J was trimmed by 5 bases and V by 0 bases; bases with no gene match: 8. The CDR3 protein is CASSVGDSGRGETQYF. The CDR3 DNA follows: TGTGCCAGCAGCGTAGGGGATAGCGGGAGAGGTGAGACCCAGTACTTC.

The V call is TRBV10-3, the J call TRBJ1-1; no clear D gene. The V end lost 5 bases, the J end lost 8 bases, and 18 bases lay between the germline ends. Per germline, CDR1 ENHRY and CDR2 SYGVKD. The CDR3 runs to 14 residues. As DNA, the CDR3 is TGTGCCATCAGTAAGGAGGCGAATAATTTAGAAGCTTTCTTT. Its translation is CAISKEANNLEAFF.

This clone was detected once. The CDR3 sequence is CASSYRAMNTEAFF. The CDR3 DNA follows: TGTGCCAGCAGTTACAGGGCAATGAACACTGAAGCTTTCTTT. The chain is built from TRBV28 and TRBJ1-1; possible D gene TRBD1, 6 bases. Germline CDR1 reads MDHEN; CDR2 reads SYDVKM. Trimming cost V 4 bases and J 0 bases, with 9 bases left between them. This CDR3 has 14 residues.

The chain joins TRBV6-5 to TRBJ1-4, with TRBD1 matching 8 bases. Germline lookup yields CDR1 MNHEY and CDR2 SVGAGI. Trimming took 6 bases from V and 4 from J; bases not matched to a gene: 7. This CDR3 is built from 15 residues. The CDR3 loop reads CASRARTGNNEKLFF. In DNA, the CDR3 is TGTGCCAGCAGAGCCCGGACAGGGAATAATGAAAAACTGTTTTTT.

The chain links TRBV6-2 or TRBV6-3 to TRBJ2-5, with TRBD2 identical over 8 bases. Germline CDR1 is MNHEY and CDR2 is SVGEGT. The CDR3 has 13 residues. V shed 5 bases and J 5 bases; nucleotides not matched to a gene: 4. In nucleotides, the CDR3 is TGTGCCAGCAGTGACCAGCGGGGGGAGACCCAGTACTTC. Its translation: CASSDQRGETQYF.

This chain uses TRBV10-1 with TRBJ2-7, with 8 nucleotides matching TRBD1. The CDR3 is 12 amino acids. The germline V gene encodes CDR1 WNHNN and CDR2 SYGVQD (reference sequence). Trimming took 7 bases from V and 7 from J; bases not matched to a gene: 6. The CDR3 sequence: CASKQGAGEQYV. CDR3 DNA: TGCGCCAGCAAGCAGGGGGCAGGAGAGCAGTACGTC.

The V and J genes are TRBV6-1 and TRBJ1-2; D might be TRBD1 (5 bases). The CDR3 has 17 residues. Per germline, CDR1 MNHNS and CDR2 SASEGT. V was pared by 1 base and J by 4 bases, with 19 bases between. The CDR3 DNA sequence: TGTGCCAGCAGTGAAGGCAGGCAGGGAAGAGGGACCTATGGCTACACCTTC. Protein sequence: CASSEGRQGRGTYGYTF.

The gene calls are TRBV5-4 and TRBJ2-7; D unclear. Per the germline V gene, CDR1 is SGHNT and CDR2 is YYREEE (reference sequence). V was pared by 5 bases and J by 1 base, with 16 bases between. The CDR3 sequence is 15 residues long. CDR3 sequence reads: CASSERRSGSYEQYF. In nucleotides, the CDR3 is TGTGCCAGCAGTGAACGAAGGTCCGGGTCCTACGAGCAGTACTTC.

The chain uses TRBV2 and TRBJ2-7; perhaps TRBD2 as D (6 bases). V gave up 7 bases and J gave up 1 base, with 14 bases separating them. The germline V gene has CDR1 SNHLY and CDR2 FYNNEI. The CDR3 is made up of 14 amino acids. The CDR3 DNA is TGTGCCAGCAAAAGACGTGGGACTTCCTACGAGCAGTACTTC. This codes for CASKRRGTSYEQYF.

The chain uses TRBV6-6 and TRBJ1-5; 9 bases fit TRBD1. CDR3 length equals 13 residues. The V and J ends lost 7 bases and 7 bases, in that order; junction bases with no gene match: 5. Per the germline V gene, CDR1 is MNHNY and CDR2 is SVGAGI (reference sequence). The CDR3 protein is CASTSGTGQPQHF. The CDR3, as DNA: TGTGCCAGCACCTCCGGGACAGGGCAGCCCCAGCATTTT.

This chain joins TRBV4-3 and TRBJ1-4; 7 positions agree with TRBD1. J gave up 5 bases and V 0 bases, and 9 bases lay outside the gene matches. Germline CDR1 and CDR2: LGHNA and YSLEER. The length of the CDR3 is 17 residues. The CDR3 DNA sequence: TGCGCCAGCAGCCAAGATCGTTGGGCAGGGGGAAATGAAAAACTGTTTTTT. The encoded protein is CASSQDRWAGGNEKLFF.